This TCR beta chain was documented in a study of T cell clusters in autoimmune cytopenias. TRB was amplified by touch-down multiplex PCR, primer pools A and B combined. TCRdb re-called the multiplex PCR reads and shows each CDR3 protein once, DNA omitted. Recorded for this sample: about 4,900 distinct CDR3 sequences. The germline V gene encodes CDR1 SGHRS and CDR2 YFSETQ. This CDR3 has 15 amino acids. TRB amplification used around 270 ng of peripheral blood genomic DNA. These data are also associated with another study on T cell repertoires in aging, cancer and after chemotherapy. From that study: Compared with age-matched healthy donors, untreated hematological or solid cancer patients showed higher blood TCR clonality. In healthy donors, age-related TCR diversity loss mainly reflected lost richness. Rebound thymic output was suggested by rising median generation probability during chemotherapy in each cancer cohort.

The specimen sequenced was peripheral blood. This rearrangement joins TRBV5-1 to TRBJ2-3; TCRdb selects TRBD1, and the lack of DNA leaves this call unchecked. The sequence came from a human donor with chronic lymphocytic leukemia. The donor label of this sample is uncertain. The CDR3 sequence is CASARGGGYTDTQYF.